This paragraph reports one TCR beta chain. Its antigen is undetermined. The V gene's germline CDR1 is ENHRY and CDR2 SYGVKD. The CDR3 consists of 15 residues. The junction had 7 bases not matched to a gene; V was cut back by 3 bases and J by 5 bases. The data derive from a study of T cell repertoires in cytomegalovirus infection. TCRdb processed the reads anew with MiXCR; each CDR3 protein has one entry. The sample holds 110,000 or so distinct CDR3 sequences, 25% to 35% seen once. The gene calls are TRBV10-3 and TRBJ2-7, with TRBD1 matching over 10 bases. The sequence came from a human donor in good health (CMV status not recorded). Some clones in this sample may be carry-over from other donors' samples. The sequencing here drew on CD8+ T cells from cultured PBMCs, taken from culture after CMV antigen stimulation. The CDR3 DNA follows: TGTGCCATCAGTGAAGTACGAGGGACAGGGGACGAGCAGTACTTC. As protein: CAISEVRGTGDEQYF.